The 26 T cell receptor beta chains below all came from one sample that was sequenced in a study of blood T cell repertoires in COVID-19. TCRdb's copy holds only in-frame clones and misses some; the assay was immunoSEQ multiplex PCR. In the table there are 90,000 or so clones, roughly 90% of which are singletons. The sample comprised peripheral blood. The receptors were sampled from a man aged 55-75 years with COVID-19, enrolled during active disease.

This clone was counted a few times. The chain recombines TRBV10-2 with TRBJ1-2; the match to TRBD1 covers 8 bases. J lost 2 bases, V lost 4 bases, and 3 bases had no gene match. This CDR3 comprises 14 residues. Per germline, CDR1 WSHSY and CDR2 SAAADI. Written as DNA, the CDR3 is TGCGCCAGCAGTGGAGGACAGGGAAACTATGGCTACACCTTC. Translation: CASSGGQGNYGYTF.

This chain uses TRBV19 with TRBJ1-1; D ambiguous. This CDR3 has 16 amino acids. CDR1 and CDR2 (germline): LNHDA, SQIVND (reference sequence). V was trimmed by 3 bases and J by 4 bases, leaving 18 bases between them. CDR3 nucleotides: TGTGCCAGTAGTATTGGTCGAAACGAAGGAGGCACTGAAGCTTTCTTT. This encodes CASSIGRNEGGTEAFF.

The rearrangement joins TRBV10-3 to TRBJ1-2; 12 nucleotides agree with TRBD1. The trim removed 8 bases at V and 3 bases at J, leaving 1 base unmatched. Germline CDR1 and CDR2: ENHRY and SYGVKD. The CDR3 consists of 13 residues. The CDR3: CAIGTGGDYGYTF. The CDR3 DNA reads TGTGCCATCGGGACAGGGGGCGACTATGGCTACACCTTC.

This chain connects TRBV19 to TRBJ1-4; D is perhaps TRBD1 (6 bases). V gave up 8 bases and J gave up 8 bases, with 12 bases separating them. The CDR3 is 12 amino acids. Germline V gives CDR1 LNHDA, CDR2 SQIVND (reference sequence). In nucleotides, the CDR3 is TGTGCCAGTCACAGGGAGGGCGAAAAACTGTTTTTT. Its translation: CASHREGEKLFF.

This rearrangement joins TRBV11-2 to TRBJ1-6, with D perhaps TRBD1 (6 bases). Trimming removed 5 bases at V and 9 bases at J, with 8 bases between. The CDR3 is 12 residues long. CDR1 is SGHAT, CDR2 FQNNGV, per germline. For the CDR3, the DNA is TGTGCCAGCAGCCGGGACACTTCACCCCTCCACTTT. Protein product: CASSRDTSPLHF.

V and J are TRBV5-1 and TRBJ1-6, with D perhaps TRBD1 (6 bases). In germline, CDR1 is SGHRS, CDR2 YFSETQ. The V end was cut by 0 bases, the J end by 7 bases, with 11 bases between. This CDR3 has 15 amino acids. CDR3 sequence: CASSLDVGANSPLHF. The CDR3 nucleotides are TGCGCCAGCAGCTTGGATGTGGGGGCGAATTCACCCCTCCACTTT. Filled out from reference TRBV5-1 and TRBJ1-6, the complete variable domain reads KAGVTQTPRYLIKTRGQQVTLSCSPISGHRSVSWYQQTPGQGLQFLFEYFSETQRNKGNFPGRFSGRQFSNSRSEMNVSTLELGDSALYLCASSLDVGANSPLHFGNGTRLTVT.

The CDR3 spells CSARTDNEQFF. In DNA, the CDR3 is TGCAGTGCCAGGACTGACAATGAGCAGTTCTTC. The chain links TRBV20-1 to TRBJ2-1, with D possibly matching TRBD2 (5 bases). CDR1 is DFQATT and CDR2 is SNEGSKA in the germline V gene (reference sequence). Trimming stripped 6 bases from V and 5 bases from J, with 8 bases between. There are 11 residues in the CDR3.

The genes are TRBV12-3 or TRBV12-4 and TRBJ2-7; D is uncertain. The V and J ends lost 4 bases and 1 base respectively, with 5 bases between them. This CDR3 contains 12 residues. The CDR3 is CASSYLSYEQYF. The CDR3 nucleotides are TGTGCCAGCAGTTACCTATCCTACGAGCAGTACTTC.

The chain links TRBV2 to TRBJ2-3; 9 bases are a match to TRBD1. After removal of 8 bases from V and 6 bases from J, the junction contained 6 bases not matched to a gene. This CDR3 region has 13 residues. From germline, CDR1 is SNHLY and CDR2 FYNNEI. In nucleotides, the CDR3 is TGTGCCAGCCTACAGGGGGCATCTGATACGCAGTATTTT. It is translated as CASLQGASDTQYF.

The V gene is TRBV5-6, the J gene TRBJ2-1; 7 nucleotides align to TRBD2. Per the germline V gene, CDR1 is SGHDT and CDR2 is YYEEEE. Trimming took 7 bases from V and 9 from J; bases not matched to a gene: 13. This CDR3 spans 14 amino acids. Here the CDR3 DNA reads TGTGCCAGCGTGTTAACGCGGGAGTGGGGTGAGCAGTTCTTC. Protein: CASVLTREWGEQFF.

This chain joins TRBV6-4 and TRBJ2-3; D not certain. CDR1 and CDR2 from the germline V gene are MRHNA and SNTAGT. Trimming stripped 3 bases from V and 4 bases from J, with 14 bases between. CDR3 length: 15 amino acids. CDR3 sequence (DNA): TGTGCCAGCAGTGAAGGCGGAGCCGGTGCAGATACGCAGTATTTT. This sequence encodes CASSEGGAGADTQYF.

The sample holds a few counts of this clone. The V call is TRBV18, the J call TRBJ2-7; unclear D gene. Trimming removed 3 bases from V and 2 bases from J, with 8 bases in between. The CDR3 spans 13 residues. Germline lookup yields CDR1 KGHSH and CDR2 LQKENI. The CDR3 DNA reads TGTGCCAGCTCACCCGAAACAGCCTACGAGCAGTACTTC. Translated: CASSPETAYEQYF.

V gene TRBV11-3 combines with J gene TRBJ1-1; D not certain. Germline V gene data show CDR1 as SGHNT and CDR2 as YENEEA. Trimming shortened V by 5 bases and J by 0 bases, and 7 bases separated the two germline ends. This CDR3 is 13 amino acids long. The CDR3 reads CASSAQMNTEAFF. CDR3 DNA: TGTGCCAGCAGCGCACAGATGAACACTGAAGCTTTCTTT.

The table lists this clone with a few counts. This chain uses TRBV7-8 with TRBJ2-7, with 7 nucleotides matching TRBD2. Per the germline V gene, CDR1 is SGHVS and CDR2 is FQNEAQ. This CDR3 has 15 residues. V gave up 0 bases and J gave up 2 bases; unmatched junction bases: 4. CDR3 residues: CASSLAGGETYEQYF. CDR3 nucleotides: TGTGCCAGCAGCTTAGCGGGAGGGGAAACCTACGAGCAGTACTTC. Full variable domain (outside the CDR3, taken from reference TRBV7-8 and TRBJ2-7): GAGVSQSPRYKVAKRGQDVALRCDPISGHVSLFWYQQALGQGPEFLTYFQNEAQLDKSGLPSDRFFAERPEGSVSTLKIQRTQQEDSAVYLCASSLAGGETYEQYFGPGTRLTVT.

The V gene is TRBV9, the J gene TRBJ2-1; 7 nucleotides align to TRBD2. Germline V gives CDR1 SGDLS, CDR2 YYNGEE. With 4 bases clipped from V and 2 bases from J, the junction kept 12 bases outside the gene matches. The CDR3 contains 17 residues. CDR3 loop: CASSPMSAGAAYNEQFF. CDR3 coding DNA: TGTGCCAGCAGCCCGATGAGTGCGGGAGCCGCCTACAATGAGCAGTTCTTC.

The chain couples TRBV11-3 to TRBJ1-1, with D tentatively TRBD1 (6 bases). This CDR3 spans 15 amino acids. Deletions cut 1 base from V and 3 bases from J, with 12 bases between. In germline, CDR1 is SGHNT, CDR2 YENEEA. The CDR3 bases are TGTGCCAGCAGCTTAGGCACAGGGTTTGACACTGAAGCTTTCTTT. This codes for CASSLGTGFDTEAFF.

V gene TRBV10-3 combines with J gene TRBJ1-1; TRBD1 is a possible D gene (6 bases). The CDR3 has 13 residues. V was shortened by 5 bases and J by 7 bases, with 14 bases between the two germline ends. Germline V gives CDR1 ENHRY, CDR2 SYGVKD. CDR3 nucleotide sequence: TGTGCCATCAGTTCCTCAGGGGCCGGTGAAGCTTTCTTT. Protein sequence: CAISSSGAGEAFF.

The gene calls are TRBV7-9 and TRBJ1-3; 7 bases map to TRBD1. Germline V lookup: CDR1 SEHNR, CDR2 FQNEAQ (reference sequence). The junction had 12 bases not matched to a gene; V was cut back by 2 bases and J by 2 bases. The CDR3 is made up of 18 amino acids. The DNA for the CDR3 is TGTGCCAGCAGCTTATGGACAGGTCGATCTTGGACTGGAAACACCATATATTTT. This translates into CASSLWTGRSWTGNTIYF.

On this clone: Its ends do not fully match the called genes, so a read error is possible. This chain links TRBV7-7 with TRBJ2-1; 8 bases align to TRBD1. The CDR3 is 17 amino acids. CDR1 SSHAT and CDR2 FNYEAQ come from the germline V gene (reference sequence). For the CDR3, the DNA is TGTGCTAGCAGCTTATCTGGCGATCAGACAGGGGACAATGAGCAGTTCTTC. Translating gives CASSLSGDQTGDNEQFF.

The gene calls are TRBV3-1 (or the pseudogene TRBV3-2) and TRBJ1-5, with D possibly TRBD1 on 5 matching bases. V was pared by 1 base and J by 3 bases, with 13 bases between. Germline V gene lookup returns CDR1 LGHDT and CDR2 YNNKEL (reference sequence). This CDR3 comprises 16 residues. The CDR3 here is CASSQGGGWYNQPQHF. In DNA form, the CDR3 reads TGTGCCAGCAGCCAAGGGGGGGGTTGGTACAATCAGCCCCAGCATTTT.

The chain employs TRBV5-1 and TRBJ2-1; 7 nucleotides agree with TRBD1. The germline gives CDR1 SGHRS, CDR2 YFSETQ. This CDR3 is 16 amino acids long. J gave up 8 bases and V 0 bases, and 11 bases lay outside the gene matches. CDR3 bases: TGCGCCAGCAGCTTGGAGGGGGCCCCGAGAGTGGATGAGCAGTTCTTC. Residues: CASSLEGAPRVDEQFF. Full variable domain (missing parts from reference TRBV5-1 and TRBJ2-1): KAGVTQTPRYLIKTRGQQVTLSCSPISGHRSVSWYQQTPGQGLQFLFEYFSETQRNKGNFPGRFSGRQFSNSRSEMNVSTLELGDSALYLCASSLEGAPRVDEQFFGPGTRLTVL.

This chain links TRBV6-6 with TRBJ2-7, with TRBD1 matching 11 bases. The V gene's germline CDR1 is MNHNY and CDR2 SVGAGI (reference sequence). There are 15 residues in the CDR3. V lost 8 bases and J lost 3; bases outside the gene matches: 9. This chain's CDR3 is CASQRRDRGDYEQYF. DNA for the CDR3: TGTGCCAGCCAAAGGAGGGACAGGGGGGACTACGAGCAGTACTTC.

The chain is built from TRBV9 and TRBJ2-3, with 7 bases matching TRBD2. The CDR3 covers 15 residues. The ends lost 0 bases at V and 8 bases at J; junction bases unmatched: 9. Germline V gene sequence: CDR1 SGDLS, CDR2 YYNGEE. In DNA form, the CDR3 reads TGTGCCAGCAGCGTAGCGCCTAGGGAGGGCGTTACGCAGTATTTT. Amino acid sequence: CASSVAPREGVTQYF.

The V gene is TRBV19, the J gene TRBJ2-1; 10 bases are shared with TRBD2. Per the germline V gene, CDR1 is LNHDA and CDR2 is SQIVND (reference sequence). The V gene end was trimmed by 5 bases and the J gene end by 0 bases; junction bases not matched to a gene: 7. This CDR3 spans 17 amino acids. The CDR3 DNA reads as TGTGCCAGTAGTGAGCGGGAGGGTTCGAGCTCCTACAATGAGCAGTTCTTC. Translated: CASSEREGSSSYNEQFF.

J is TRBJ2-3 and V is TRBV19; TRBD1 matches 7 bases. With V trimmed by 9 bases and J by 0 bases, 6 bases remained unmatched. This CDR3 is 14 amino acids long. Germline values: CDR1 LNHDA, CDR2 SQIVND (reference sequence). CDR3 DNA sequence: TGTGCCAGCGCCCCGGGACAGAGCACAGATACGCAGTATTTT. Translated: CASAPGQSTDTQYF.

The chain couples TRBV11-2 to TRBJ2-1, with 13 bases that match TRBD2. Germline CDR1 SGHAT, CDR2 FQNNGV. There are 19 residues in the CDR3. V lost 0 bases, J lost 8 bases, and 13 bases stayed unmatched. The CDR3 spells CASSLDPTGLAGATDEQFF. The CDR3 coding sequence is TGTGCCAGCAGCTTAGATCCGACCGGACTAGCGGGAGCTACGGATGAGCAGTTCTTC. The entire variable domain, with the rest obtained from reference TRBV11-2 and TRBJ2-1, is as follows: EAGVAQSPRYKIIEKRQSVAFWCNPISGHATLYWYQQILGQGPKLLIQFQNNGVVDDSQLPKDRFSAERLKGVDSTLKIQPAKLEDSAVYLCASSLDPTGLAGATDEQFFGPGTRLTVL.